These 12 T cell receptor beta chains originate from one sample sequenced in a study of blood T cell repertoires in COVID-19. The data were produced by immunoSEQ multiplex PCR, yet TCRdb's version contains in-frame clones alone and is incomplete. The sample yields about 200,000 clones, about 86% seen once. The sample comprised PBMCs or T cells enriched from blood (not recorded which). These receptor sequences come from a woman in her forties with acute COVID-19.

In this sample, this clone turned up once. CDR3 DNA sequence: TGTGCCAGCAGTCCCGGGACATCTGCAACTAATGAAAAACTGTTTTTT. Translating it yields CASSPGTSATNEKLFF. V is TRBV2 and J is TRBJ1-4, with D tentatively TRBD1 (6 bases). The CDR3 totals 16 residues. V lost 5 bases and J 0 bases, leaving 13 bases between the germline ends. Germline assignment: CDR1 SNHLY and CDR2 FYNNEI.

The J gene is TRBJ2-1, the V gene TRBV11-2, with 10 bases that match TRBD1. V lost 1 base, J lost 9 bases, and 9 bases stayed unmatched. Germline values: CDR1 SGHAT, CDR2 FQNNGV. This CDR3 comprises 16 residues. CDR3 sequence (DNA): TGTGCCAGCAGCTTAGTCCGGGGACAGGGGAGCGGTGAGCAGTTCTTC. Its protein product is CASSLVRGQGSGEQFF.

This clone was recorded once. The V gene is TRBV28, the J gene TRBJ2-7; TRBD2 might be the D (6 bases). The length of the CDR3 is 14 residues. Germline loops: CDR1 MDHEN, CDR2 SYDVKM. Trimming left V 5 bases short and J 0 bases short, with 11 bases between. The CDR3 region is CASSPAGSSYEQYF. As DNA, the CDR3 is TGTGCCAGCAGTCCCGCCGGGAGCTCCTACGAGCAGTACTTC. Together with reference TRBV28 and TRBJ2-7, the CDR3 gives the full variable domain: DVKVTQSSRYLVKRTGEKVFLECVQDMDHENMFWYRQDPGLGLRLIYFSYDVKMKEKGDIPEGYSVSREKKERFSLILESASTNQTSMYLCASSPAGSSYEQYFGPGTRLTVT.

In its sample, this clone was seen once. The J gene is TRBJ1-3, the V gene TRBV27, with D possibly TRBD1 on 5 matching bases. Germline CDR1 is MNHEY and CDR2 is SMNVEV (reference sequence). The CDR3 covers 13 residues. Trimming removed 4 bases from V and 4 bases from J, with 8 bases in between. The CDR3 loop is CASSSQGGNTIYF. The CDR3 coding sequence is TGTGCCAGCAGTTCCCAGGGCGGAAACACCATATATTTT.

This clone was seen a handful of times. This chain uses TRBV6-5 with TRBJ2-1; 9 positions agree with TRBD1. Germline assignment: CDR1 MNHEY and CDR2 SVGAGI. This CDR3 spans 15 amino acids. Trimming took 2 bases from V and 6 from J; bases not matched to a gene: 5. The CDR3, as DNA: TGTGCCAGCAGTTACCCGGGACAGGGTTTCAATGAGCAGTTCTTC. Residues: CASSYPGQGFNEQFF.

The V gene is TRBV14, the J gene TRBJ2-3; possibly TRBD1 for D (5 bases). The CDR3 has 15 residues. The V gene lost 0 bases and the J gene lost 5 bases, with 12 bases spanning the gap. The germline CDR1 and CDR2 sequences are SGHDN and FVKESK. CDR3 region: CASSQELGLGDTQYF. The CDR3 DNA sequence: TGTGCCAGCAGCCAAGAACTGGGGCTCGGAGATACGCAGTATTTT.

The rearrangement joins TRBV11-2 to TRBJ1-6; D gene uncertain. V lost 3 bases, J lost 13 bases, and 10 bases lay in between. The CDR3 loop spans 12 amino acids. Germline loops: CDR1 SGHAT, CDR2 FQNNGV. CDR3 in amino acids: CASSLERRPLHF. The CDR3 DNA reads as TGTGCCAGCAGCTTGGAGAGGAGGCCCCTCCACTTT.

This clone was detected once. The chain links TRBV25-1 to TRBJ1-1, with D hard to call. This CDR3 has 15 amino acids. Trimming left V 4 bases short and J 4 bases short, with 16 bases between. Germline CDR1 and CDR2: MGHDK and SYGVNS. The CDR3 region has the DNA TGTGCCAGCAGTGGGGTTAACTACCGCGGCACTGAAGCTTTCTTT. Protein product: CASSGVNYRGTEAFF.

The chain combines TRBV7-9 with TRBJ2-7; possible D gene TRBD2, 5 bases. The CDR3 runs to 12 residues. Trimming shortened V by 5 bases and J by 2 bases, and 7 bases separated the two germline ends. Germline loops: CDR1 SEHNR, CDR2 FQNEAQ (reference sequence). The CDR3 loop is CASSTGAYEQYF. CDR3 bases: TGTGCCAGCAGCACCGGGGCCTACGAGCAGTACTTC.

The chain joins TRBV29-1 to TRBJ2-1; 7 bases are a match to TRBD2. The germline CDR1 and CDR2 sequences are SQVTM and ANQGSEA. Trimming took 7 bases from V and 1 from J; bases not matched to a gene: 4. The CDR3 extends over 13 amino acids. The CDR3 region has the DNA TGCAGCGCCCGGGAGGTTTCCTACAATGAGCAGTTCTTC. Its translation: CSAREVSYNEQFF.

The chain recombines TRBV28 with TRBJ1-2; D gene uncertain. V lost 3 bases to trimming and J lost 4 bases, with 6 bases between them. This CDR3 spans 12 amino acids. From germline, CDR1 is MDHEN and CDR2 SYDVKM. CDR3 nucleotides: TGTGCCAGCAGTTTTTGGGCCTATGGCTACACCTTC. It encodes CASSFWAYGYTF.

The CDR3 here is CASSLIGSSGRAYEQYF. CDR3 bases: TGTGCCAGCAGCTTAATAGGTAGTAGCGGGAGGGCCTACGAGCAGTACTTC. This chain links TRBV13 with TRBJ2-7; 11 bases align to TRBD2. The germline gives CDR1 PRHDT, CDR2 FYEKMQ (reference sequence). The V and J ends lost 2 bases and 2 bases, in that order; junction bases with no gene match: 8. This CDR3 spans 17 amino acids.